This TCR delta chain was sequenced during a study of gamma-delta T cells after stem cell transplantation. TCRdb processed the RT-PCR reads again with the CATT caller. The sample lists fewer than 2,000 delta-chain clones; 20% to 25% were seen once. This clone was seen more than once but under ten times. Germline CDR1 is GEAIGNYY and CDR2 is EKD. CDR3 length equals 15 residues. With 3 bases removed from V and 1 base from J, the gap between germline ends came to 14 bases. This chain links TRDV2 with TRDJ1; D uncertain. Sequences were obtained from gamma-delta T cells. This TCR came from a human donor. It is not recorded whose cells these are; they may come from a transplant donor. The CDR3 DNA reads as TGTGCCTGTGACCCCGCGGGTCACCTCACCGATAAACTCATCTTT. It codes for CACDPAGHLTDKLIF.